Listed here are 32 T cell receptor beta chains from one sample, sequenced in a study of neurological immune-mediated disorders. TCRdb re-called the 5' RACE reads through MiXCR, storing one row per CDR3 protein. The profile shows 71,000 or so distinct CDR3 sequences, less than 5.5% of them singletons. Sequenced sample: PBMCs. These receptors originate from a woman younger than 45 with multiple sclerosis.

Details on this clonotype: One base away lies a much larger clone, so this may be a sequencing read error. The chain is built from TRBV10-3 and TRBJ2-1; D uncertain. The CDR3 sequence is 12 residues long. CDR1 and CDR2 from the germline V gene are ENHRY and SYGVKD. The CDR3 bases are TGTGACATCAGTGACGGTTCCAATGAGCAGTTCTTC. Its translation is CDISDGSNEQFF.

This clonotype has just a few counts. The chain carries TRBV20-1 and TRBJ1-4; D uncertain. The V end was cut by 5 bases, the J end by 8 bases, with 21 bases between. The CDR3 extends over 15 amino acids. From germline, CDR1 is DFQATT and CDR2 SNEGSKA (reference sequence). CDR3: CSASEGLNSGEKLFF. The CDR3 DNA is TGCAGTGCTTCGGAGGGCCTCAACTCGGGAGAAAAACTGTTTTTT.

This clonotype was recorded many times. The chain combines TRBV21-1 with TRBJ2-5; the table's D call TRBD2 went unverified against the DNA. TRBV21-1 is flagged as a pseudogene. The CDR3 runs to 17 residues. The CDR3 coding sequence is TGTGCCAGCAGAAAAACCACTAGCGTTGGGATGGGTGAGACCCAGTACTTC. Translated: CASRKTTSVGMGETQYF.

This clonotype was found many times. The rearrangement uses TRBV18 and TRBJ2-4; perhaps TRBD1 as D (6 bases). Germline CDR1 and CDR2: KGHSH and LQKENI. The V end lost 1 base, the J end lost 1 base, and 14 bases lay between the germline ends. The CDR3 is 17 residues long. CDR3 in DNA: TGTGCCAGCTCACCACTCGGGGCCGACAGGGCCAAAAACATTCAGTACTTC. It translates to CASSPLGADRAKNIQYF.

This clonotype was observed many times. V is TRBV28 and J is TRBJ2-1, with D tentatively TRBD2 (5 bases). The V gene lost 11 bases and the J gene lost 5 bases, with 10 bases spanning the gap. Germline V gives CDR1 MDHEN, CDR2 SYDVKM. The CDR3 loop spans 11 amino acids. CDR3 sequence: CAGGLDNEQFF. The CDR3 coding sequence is TGTGCCGGCGGGTTAGACAATGAGCAGTTCTTC. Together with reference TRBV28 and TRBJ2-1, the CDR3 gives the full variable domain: DVKVTQSSRYLVKRTGEKVFLECVQDMDHENMFWYRQDPGLGLRLIYFSYDVKMKEKGDIPEGYSVSREKKERFSLILESASTNQTSMYLCAGGLDNEQFFGPGTRLTVL.

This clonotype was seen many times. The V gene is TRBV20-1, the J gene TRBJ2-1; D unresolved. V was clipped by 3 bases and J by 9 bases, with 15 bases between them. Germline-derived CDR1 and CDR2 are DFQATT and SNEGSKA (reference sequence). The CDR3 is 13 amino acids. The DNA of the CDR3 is TGCAGTGCTAGGCTGAGGTACACGGGTGAGCAGTTCTTC. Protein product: CSARLRYTGEQFF.

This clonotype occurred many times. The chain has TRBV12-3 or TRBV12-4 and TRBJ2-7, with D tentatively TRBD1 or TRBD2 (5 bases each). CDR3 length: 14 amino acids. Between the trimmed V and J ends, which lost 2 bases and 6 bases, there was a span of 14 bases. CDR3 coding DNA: TGTGCCAGCAGTTTAAGAGGGGTGATAGGCGAGCAGTACGTC. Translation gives CASSLRGVIGEQYV.

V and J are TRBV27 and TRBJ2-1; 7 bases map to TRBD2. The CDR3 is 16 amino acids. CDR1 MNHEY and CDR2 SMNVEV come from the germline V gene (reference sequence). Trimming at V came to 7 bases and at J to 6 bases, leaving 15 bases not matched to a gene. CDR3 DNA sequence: TGTGCCAGCACATTTGGTGGGAGGGTTAGTTTCAATGAGCAGTTCTTC. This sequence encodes CASTFGGRVSFNEQFF.

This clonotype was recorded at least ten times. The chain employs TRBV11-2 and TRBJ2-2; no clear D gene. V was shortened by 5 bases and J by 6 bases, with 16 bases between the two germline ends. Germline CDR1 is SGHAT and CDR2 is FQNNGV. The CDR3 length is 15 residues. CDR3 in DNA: TGTGCCAGCAGCATAGGCTATAGTGATTCCGGGGAGCTGTTTTTT. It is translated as CASSIGYSDSGELFF. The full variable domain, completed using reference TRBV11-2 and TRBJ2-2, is EAGVAQSPRYKIIEKRQSVAFWCNPISGHATLYWYQQILGQGPKLLIQFQNNGVVDDSQLPKDRFSAERLKGVDSTLKIQPAKLEDSAVYLCASSIGYSDSGELFFGEGSRLTVL.

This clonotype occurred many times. The CDR3: CASSLTEGTSGSTYEQYF. The CDR3, as DNA: TGCGCCAGCAGCCTTACAGAGGGGACTAGCGGGAGCACCTACGAGCAGTACTTC. The V gene is TRBV4-1, the J gene TRBJ2-7; 14 bases match TRBD2. Germline-derived CDR1 and CDR2 are MGHRA and YSYEKL. This CDR3 region has 18 residues. Losses at the gene ends were 4 bases for V and 2 bases for J; bases not matched to a gene: 10.

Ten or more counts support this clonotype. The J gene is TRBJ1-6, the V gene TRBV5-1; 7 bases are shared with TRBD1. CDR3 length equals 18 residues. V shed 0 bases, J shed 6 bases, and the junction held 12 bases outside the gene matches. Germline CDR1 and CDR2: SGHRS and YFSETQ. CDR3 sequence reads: CASSLEVRGGQSNSPLHF. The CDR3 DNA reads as TGCGCCAGCAGCTTGGAAGTAAGAGGGGGACAGTCTAATTCACCCCTCCACTTT.

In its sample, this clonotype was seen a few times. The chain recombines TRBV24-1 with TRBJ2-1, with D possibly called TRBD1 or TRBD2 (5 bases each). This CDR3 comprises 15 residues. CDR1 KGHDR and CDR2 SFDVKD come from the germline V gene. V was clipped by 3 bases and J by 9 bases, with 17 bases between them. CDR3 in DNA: TGTGCCACCAGTGATCCCGGGACGATGGGCGGTGAGCAGTTCTTC. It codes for CATSDPGTMGGEQFF.

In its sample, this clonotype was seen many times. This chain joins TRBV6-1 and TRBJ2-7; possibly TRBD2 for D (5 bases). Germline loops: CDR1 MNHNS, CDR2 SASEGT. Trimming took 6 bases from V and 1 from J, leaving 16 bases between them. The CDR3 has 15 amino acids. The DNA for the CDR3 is TGTGCCAGCAGGCCAAGGTTAGAGGGATCCTACGAGCAGTACGTC. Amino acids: CASRPRLEGSYEQYV.

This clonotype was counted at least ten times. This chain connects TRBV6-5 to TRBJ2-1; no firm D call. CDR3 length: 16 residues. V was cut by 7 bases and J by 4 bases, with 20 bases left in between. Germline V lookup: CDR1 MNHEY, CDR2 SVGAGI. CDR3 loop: CASNPHTTVSYNEQFF. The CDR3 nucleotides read TGTGCCAGCAACCCGCACACGACGGTATCTTACAATGAGCAGTTCTTC.

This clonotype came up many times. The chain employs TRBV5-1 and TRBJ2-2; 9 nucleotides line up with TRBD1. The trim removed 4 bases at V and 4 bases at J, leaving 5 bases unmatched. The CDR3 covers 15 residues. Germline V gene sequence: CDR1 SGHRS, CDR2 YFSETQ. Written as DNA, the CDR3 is TGCGCCAGCAGCGTACAGGGGGCGGTCACCGGGGAGCTGTTTTTT. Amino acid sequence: CASSVQGAVTGELFF.

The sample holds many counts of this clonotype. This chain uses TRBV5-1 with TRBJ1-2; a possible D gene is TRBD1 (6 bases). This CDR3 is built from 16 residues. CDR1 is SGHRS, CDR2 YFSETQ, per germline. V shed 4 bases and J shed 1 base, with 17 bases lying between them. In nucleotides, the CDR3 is TGCGCCAGCAGCCCCTACAGGGATTCGGGTAACTATGGCTACACCTTC. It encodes CASSPYRDSGNYGYTF.

DNA of the CDR3: TGCGCCAGCAGCTTGATTGAACAACTAAATGAGCAGTTCTTC. Translation: CASSLIEQLNEQFF. The gene calls are TRBV5-1 and TRBJ2-1, with D uncertain. Per the germline V gene, CDR1 is SGHRS and CDR2 is YFSETQ. The CDR3 consists of 14 residues. The V gene lost 1 base and the J gene lost 7 bases, with 12 bases spanning the gap. The full variable domain, its missing parts supplied by reference TRBV5-1 and TRBJ2-1, is KAGVTQTPRYLIKTRGQQVTLSCSPISGHRSVSWYQQTPGQGLQFLFEYFSETQRNKGNFPGRFSGRQFSNSRSEMNVSTLELGDSALYLCASSLIEQLNEQFFGPGTRLTVL.

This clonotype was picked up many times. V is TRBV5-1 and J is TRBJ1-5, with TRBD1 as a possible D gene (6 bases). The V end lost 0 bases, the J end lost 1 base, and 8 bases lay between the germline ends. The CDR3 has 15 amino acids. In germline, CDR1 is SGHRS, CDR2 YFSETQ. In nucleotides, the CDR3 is TGCGCCAGCAGCTTGGTGGGGGCGAGCAATCAGCCCCAGCATTTT. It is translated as CASSLVGASNQPQHF.

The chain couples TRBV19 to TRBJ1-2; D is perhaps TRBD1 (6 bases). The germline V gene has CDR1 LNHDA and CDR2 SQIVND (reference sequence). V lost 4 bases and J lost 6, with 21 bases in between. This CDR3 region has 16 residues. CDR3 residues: CASSSNSQGGWDGYTF. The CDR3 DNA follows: TGTGCCAGTAGTAGCAATTCACAGGGAGGATGGGATGGCTACACCTTC.

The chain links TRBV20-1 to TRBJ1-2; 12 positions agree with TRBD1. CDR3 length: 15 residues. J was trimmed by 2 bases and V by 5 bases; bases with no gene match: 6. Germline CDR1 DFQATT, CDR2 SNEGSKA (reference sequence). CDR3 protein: CSAGPGQGANYGYTF. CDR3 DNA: TGCAGTGCTGGTCCGGGACAGGGGGCGAACTATGGCTACACCTTC.

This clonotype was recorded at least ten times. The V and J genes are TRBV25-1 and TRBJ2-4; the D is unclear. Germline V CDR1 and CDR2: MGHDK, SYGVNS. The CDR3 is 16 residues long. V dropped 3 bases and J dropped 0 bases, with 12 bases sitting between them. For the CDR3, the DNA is TGTGCCAGCAGTGACTCGATTTTTTCAGCCAAAAACATTCAGTACTTC. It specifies CASSDSIFSAKNIQYF.

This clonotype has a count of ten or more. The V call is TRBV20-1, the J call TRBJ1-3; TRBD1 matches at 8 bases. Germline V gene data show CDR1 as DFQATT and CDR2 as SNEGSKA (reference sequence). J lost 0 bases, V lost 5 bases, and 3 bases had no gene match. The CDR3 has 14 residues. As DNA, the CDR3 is TGCAGTGCTCGGGACAGGCTCTCTGGAAACACCATATATTTT. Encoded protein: CSARDRLSGNTIYF.

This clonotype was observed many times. For the CDR3, the DNA is TGCAGTGCAGGGGCGGGGACTAGCGTCACAGATACGCAGTATTTT. Translating it yields CSAGAGTSVTDTQYF. The chain couples TRBV20-1 to TRBJ2-3; the match to TRBD2 covers 10 bases. The CDR3 loop spans 15 amino acids. Per the germline V gene, CDR1 is DFQATT and CDR2 is SNEGSKA (reference sequence). V lost 6 bases, J lost 2 bases, and 8 bases stayed unmatched.

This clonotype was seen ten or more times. The CDR3, as DNA: TGCGCCAGCAGCTTGGACCCGACAGATACGCAGTATTTT. Its translation: CASSLDPTDTQYF. The chain is built from TRBV5-1 and TRBJ2-3; no clear D. Trimming stripped 0 bases from V and 3 bases from J, with 5 bases between. The CDR3 runs 13 residues. Germline loops: CDR1 SGHRS, CDR2 YFSETQ.

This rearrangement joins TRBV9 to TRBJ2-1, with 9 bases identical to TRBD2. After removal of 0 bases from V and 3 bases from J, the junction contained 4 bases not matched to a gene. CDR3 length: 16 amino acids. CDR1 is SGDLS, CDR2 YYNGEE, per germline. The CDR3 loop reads CASSVVAGGNYNEQFF. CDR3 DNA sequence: TGTGCCAGCAGCGTAGTCGCGGGAGGGAACTACAATGAGCAGTTCTTC.

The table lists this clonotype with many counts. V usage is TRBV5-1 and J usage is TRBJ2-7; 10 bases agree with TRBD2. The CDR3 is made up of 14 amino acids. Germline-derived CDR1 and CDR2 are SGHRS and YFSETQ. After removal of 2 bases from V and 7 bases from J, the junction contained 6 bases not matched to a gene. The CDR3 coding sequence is TGCGCCAGCAGCTTAGGTAGCGGGAGGTATGAGCAGTACTTC. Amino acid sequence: CASSLGSGRYEQYF.

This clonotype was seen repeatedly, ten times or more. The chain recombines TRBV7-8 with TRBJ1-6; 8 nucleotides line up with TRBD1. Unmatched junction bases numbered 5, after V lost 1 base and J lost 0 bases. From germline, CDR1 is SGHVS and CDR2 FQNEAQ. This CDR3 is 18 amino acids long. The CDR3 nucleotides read TGTGCCAGCAGCTTAGATGGGACAGGAAGCTCCTATAATTCACCCCTCCACTTT. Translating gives CASSLDGTGSSYNSPLHF.

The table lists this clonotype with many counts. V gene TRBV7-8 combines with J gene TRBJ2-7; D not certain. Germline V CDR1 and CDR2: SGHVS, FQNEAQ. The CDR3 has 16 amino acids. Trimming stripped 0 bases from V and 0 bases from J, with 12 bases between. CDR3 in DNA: TGTGCCAGCAGCTTAGCTGGCAGTGGAATCTCCTACGAGCAGTACTTC. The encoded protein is CASSLAGSGISYEQYF.

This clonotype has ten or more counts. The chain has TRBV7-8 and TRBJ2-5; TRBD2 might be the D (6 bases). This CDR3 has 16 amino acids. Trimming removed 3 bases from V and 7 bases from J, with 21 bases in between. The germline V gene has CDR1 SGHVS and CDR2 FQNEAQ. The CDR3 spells CASSFYAEGAEGTQYF. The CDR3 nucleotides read TGTGCCAGCAGCTTTTATGCGGAGGGCGCGGAGGGGACCCAGTACTTC.

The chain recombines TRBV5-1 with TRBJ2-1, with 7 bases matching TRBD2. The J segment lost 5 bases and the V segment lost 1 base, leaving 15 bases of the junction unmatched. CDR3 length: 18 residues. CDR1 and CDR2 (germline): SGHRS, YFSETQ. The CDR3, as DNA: TGCGCCAGCAGCTTGTATGCGCGGGAGTTAGGTAGGGACAATGAGCAGTTCTTC. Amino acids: CASSLYARELGRDNEQFF.

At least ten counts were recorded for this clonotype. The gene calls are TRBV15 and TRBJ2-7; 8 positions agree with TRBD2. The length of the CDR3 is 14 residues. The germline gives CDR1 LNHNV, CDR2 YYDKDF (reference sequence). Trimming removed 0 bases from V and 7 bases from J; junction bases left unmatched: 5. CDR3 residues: CATSRDRTSQEQYF. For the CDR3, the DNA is TGTGCCACCAGCAGAGATAGGACTAGCCAAGAGCAGTACTTC.

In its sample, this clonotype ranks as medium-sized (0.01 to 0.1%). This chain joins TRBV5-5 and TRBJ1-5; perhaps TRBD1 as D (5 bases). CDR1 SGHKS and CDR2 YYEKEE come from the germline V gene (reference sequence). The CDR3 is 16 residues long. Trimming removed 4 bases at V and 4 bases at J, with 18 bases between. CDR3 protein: CASSPSGGAGNQPQHF. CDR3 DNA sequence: TGTGCCAGCAGCCCGAGTGGAGGGGCCGGGAATCAGCCCCAGCATTTT.